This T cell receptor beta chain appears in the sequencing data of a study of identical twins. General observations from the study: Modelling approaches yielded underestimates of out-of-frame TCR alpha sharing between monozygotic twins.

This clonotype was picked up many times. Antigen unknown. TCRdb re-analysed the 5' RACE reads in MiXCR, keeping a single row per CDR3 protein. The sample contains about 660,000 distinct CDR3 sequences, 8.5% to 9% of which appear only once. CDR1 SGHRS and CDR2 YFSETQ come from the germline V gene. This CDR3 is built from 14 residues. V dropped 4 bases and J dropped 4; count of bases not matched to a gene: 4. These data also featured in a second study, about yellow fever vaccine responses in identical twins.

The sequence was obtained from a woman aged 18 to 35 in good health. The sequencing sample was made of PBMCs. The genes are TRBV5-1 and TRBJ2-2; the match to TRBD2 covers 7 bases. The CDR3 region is CASSTLAATGELFF. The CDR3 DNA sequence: TGCGCCAGCAGCACTCTAGCGGCCACCGGGGAGCTGTTTTTT.